This T cell receptor beta chain was documented in a study of vaccination effects on CD4 cells after COVID-19. Study-level points and caveats: Clones induced by infection and by vaccine showed marked clonal contraction late after vaccination.

ViraFEST used viral peptide pools to expand antigen-specific CD4+ T cells before sequencing. Culture lasted roughly 9 days before CD4+ T cell isolation. Infection with SARS-CoV-2 occurred in the person between March and December 2020, and PCR confirmed it. This table comes from immunoSEQ multiplex PCR, and its TCRdb copy is limited to in-frame clones, with some not included. The repertoire has 17,000 or so clones, about 74% of them found once; the top ten carry approximately 17%. The CDR3 length is 16 residues. The germline V gene encodes CDR1 MNHEY and CDR2 SVGAGI. V lost 4 bases, J lost 2 bases, and 8 bases stayed unmatched. Note on this clone: Its target is unknown.

The sequences come from CD4+ T cells from PBMCs cultured with SARS-CoV-2 spike peptides, collected before COVID-19 vaccination. This clonotype was sampled from a human donor who had a prior SARS-CoV-2 infection. The chain joins TRBV6-5 to TRBJ2-1; 7 nucleotides match TRBD2. CDR3 in amino acids: CASSSKLAAAYNEQFF. Written as DNA, the CDR3 is TGTGCCAGCAGTTCCAAGCTAGCGGCCGCCTACAATGAGCAGTTCTTC.